The present entry profiles one TCR beta chain with its context. V was trimmed by 7 bases and J by 1 base, leaving 28 bases between them. Germline V CDR1 and CDR2: SQVTM, ANQGSEA. The CDR3 totals 18 residues. These data are taken from a study of blood T cell repertoires in COVID-19. On the study more broadly: Sample material is recorded as cDNA or gDNA derived from T cells, B-cell-depleted T cells, or PBMCs.

Original processing methods: It was from reference gene primer amplification that nucleated cell counts were estimated. Measured with immunoSEQ multiplex PCR; TCRdb has only the in-frame clones, and not every one. V, J and clone size are those of that table, while D and trimming were read from the DNA. The sample lists under 200,000 clones, 85% occurring once. Sequenced input: peripheral blood. The chain couples TRBV29-1 to TRBJ2-5; tentatively, D is TRBD1 (5 bases). This receptor was obtained from a woman aged 45-59 years with COVID-19, enrolled during active disease. The CDR3 DNA reads as TGCAGCGCCAGCACAGGCTGGAAAGTACCAAGTGGCCAAGAGACCCAGTACTTC. It encodes CSASTGWKVPSGQETQYF.